The 9 T cell receptor beta chains below come from one sample, sequenced in a study of blood T cell repertoires in COVID-19. The data were produced by immunoSEQ multiplex PCR, yet TCRdb's version contains in-frame clones alone and is incomplete. The table has about 160,000 clones, about 83% seen once; the top ten hold roughly 8.3%. The sample was peripheral blood. These receptors were taken from a man aged 55 to 70 with acute or convalescent COVID-19.

The chain combines TRBV19 with TRBJ2-7, with 9 bases fitting TRBD1. Looked up from germline, CDR1 is LNHDA and CDR2 is SQIVND (reference sequence). After removal of 3 bases from V and 6 bases from J, the junction contained 12 bases not matched to a gene. The CDR3 runs to 16 residues. The CDR3 DNA is TGTGCCAGTAGTATGGGTCGGGGACAGGGAGGTGGCGAGCAGTACTTC. Protein: CASSMGRGQGGGEQYF. Variable domain in full (rest from reference TRBV19 and TRBJ2-7): DGGITQSPKYLFRKEGQNVTLSCEQNLNHDAMYWYRQDPGQGLRLIYYSQIVNDFQKGDIAEGYSVSREKKESFPLTVTSAQKNPTAFYLCASSMGRGQGGGEQYFGPGTRLTVT.

The CDR3 nucleotides are TGTGCCTGGAGGGAGATTTATAACTATGGCTACACCTTC. Protein: CAWREIYNYGYTF. This chain links TRBV30 with TRBJ1-2; D not certain. The germline gives CDR1 GTSNPN, CDR2 SVGIG (reference sequence). This CDR3 spans 13 amino acids. The V and J ends lost 3 bases and 1 base respectively, with 9 bases between them.

The J gene is TRBJ2-7, the V gene TRBV6-5, with D possibly TRBD1 on 6 matching bases. Looked up from germline, CDR1 is MNHEY and CDR2 is SVGAGI. The CDR3 has 13 amino acids. V shed 6 bases and J shed 2 bases, with 11 bases lying between them. CDR3: CASRQGTPYEQYF. Here the CDR3 DNA reads TGTGCCAGCAGGCAGGGGACCCCCTACGAGCAGTACTTC.

This chain joins TRBV9 and TRBJ2-1; possible D gene TRBD2, 5 bases. The CDR3 spans 14 residues. V dropped 4 bases and J dropped 7 bases, with 15 bases sitting between them. Germline V gene sequence: CDR1 SGDLS, CDR2 YYNGEE. CDR3 sequence reads: CASSPRTLTNEQFF. The CDR3 DNA reads as TGTGCCAGCAGCCCCCGGACTCTTACTAATGAGCAGTTCTTC.

The rearrangement links TRBV6-2 or TRBV6-3 to TRBJ2-3; 8 bases align to TRBD2. This CDR3 is 17 amino acids long. Trimming cost V 0 bases and J 3 bases; bases outside gene matches: 8. The germline V gene encodes CDR1 MNHEY and CDR2 SVGEGT. The CDR3 DNA sequence: TGTGCCAGCAGTTACTCGAGGAAGCGGGGGAAAACAGATACGCAGTATTTT. Protein sequence: CASSYSRKRGKTDTQYF.

This clone has just a few counts. The germline gene is not matched at one end of the junction; a read error may be the cause. The V gene is TRBV5-1, the J gene TRBJ1-2; D possibly corresponds to TRBD1 (6 bases). The CDR3 loop spans 14 amino acids. Per germline, CDR1 SGHRS and CDR2 YFSETQ. CDR3: CASSWETGNDGYTF. The CDR3 coding sequence is TGCGCCAGCAGCTGGGAGACAGGTAACGATGGCTACACCTTC. The whole variable domain, filled in from reference TRBV5-1 and TRBJ1-2, reads KAGVTQTPRYLIKTRGQQVTLSCSPISGHRSVSWYQQTPGQGLQFLFEYFSETQRNKGNFPGRFSGRQFSNSRSEMNVSTLELGDSALYLCASSWETGNDGYTFGSGTRLTVV.

This clone was observed a handful of times. The chain joins TRBV15 to TRBJ1-1, with TRBD1 as a possible D gene (6 bases). V lost 1 base to trimming and J lost 6 bases, with 9 bases between them. The CDR3 is 13 residues long. The V gene's germline CDR1 is LNHNV and CDR2 YYDKDF (reference sequence). In DNA, the CDR3 is TGTGCCACCAGCAGAGTGTACAGGGCTGAAGCTTTCTTT. It specifies CATSRVYRAEAFF.

The V call is TRBV4-2, the J call TRBJ2-3, with TRBD2 identical over 7 bases. The CDR3 consists of 17 residues. V trimming: 0 bases; J trimming: 0 bases; junction bases outside the gene matches: 6. Per germline, CDR1 LGHNA and CDR2 YNFKEQ. DNA for the CDR3: TGTGCCAGCAGCCAAGACGGGCGAGCGGGGAGCACAGATACGCAGTATTTT. Encoded protein: CASSQDGRAGSTDTQYF.

The gene calls are TRBV11-3 and TRBJ2-1; 7 bases are shared with TRBD2. Germline CDR1 is SGHNT and CDR2 is YENEEA. This CDR3 has 17 amino acids. V lost 5 bases, J lost 6 bases, and 16 bases stayed unmatched. This CDR3 reads CASSLRFPAGNPNEQFF. The CDR3 nucleotides are TGTGCCAGCAGCCTACGCTTTCCAGCGGGGAACCCCAATGAGCAGTTCTTC.